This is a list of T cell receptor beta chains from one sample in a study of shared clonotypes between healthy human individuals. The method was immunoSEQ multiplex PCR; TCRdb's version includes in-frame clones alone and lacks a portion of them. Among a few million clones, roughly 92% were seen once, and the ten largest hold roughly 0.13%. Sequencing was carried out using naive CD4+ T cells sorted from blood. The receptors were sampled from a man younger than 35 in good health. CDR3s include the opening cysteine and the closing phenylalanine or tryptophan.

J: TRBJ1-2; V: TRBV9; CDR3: CASSVRDRAGYGYTF
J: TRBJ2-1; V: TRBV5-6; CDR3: CASSLRGLAGWYNEQFF
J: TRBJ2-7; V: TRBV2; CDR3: CASSRSRDRLKEQYF
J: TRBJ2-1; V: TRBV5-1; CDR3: CASSLGQDSYNEQFF
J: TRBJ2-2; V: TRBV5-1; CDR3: CASSGGTGELFF
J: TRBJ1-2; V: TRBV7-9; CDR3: CASSSTGTARGYTF
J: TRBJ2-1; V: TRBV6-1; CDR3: CATRAGVGYNEQFF
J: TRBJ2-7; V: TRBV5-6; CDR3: CASSRSGMYEQYF
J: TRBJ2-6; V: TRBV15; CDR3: CATSSKPGSGANVLTF
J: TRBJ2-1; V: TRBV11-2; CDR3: CASSLLGYNEQFF
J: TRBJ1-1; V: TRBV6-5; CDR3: CASSYSGQEAFF
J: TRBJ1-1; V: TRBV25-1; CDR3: CASSEPGQGATQEAFF
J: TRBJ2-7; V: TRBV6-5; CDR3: CASSSRGTGNEQYF
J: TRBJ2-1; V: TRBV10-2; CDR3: CASSARGGAYEQFF
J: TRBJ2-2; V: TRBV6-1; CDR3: CASRRASTGELFF
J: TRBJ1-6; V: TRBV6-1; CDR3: CASRRDTGNSPLHF
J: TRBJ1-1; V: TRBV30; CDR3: CAGVGGGTEAFF
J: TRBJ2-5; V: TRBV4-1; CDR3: CASSPLLLAGGSMAYF
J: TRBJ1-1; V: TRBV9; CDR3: CASSAQVELNTEAFF
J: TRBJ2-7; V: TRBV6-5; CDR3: CASSPYSSGSYEQYF
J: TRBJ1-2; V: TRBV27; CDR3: CASSLIGTGGASYGYTF
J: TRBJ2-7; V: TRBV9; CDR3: CASGRQGGGEQYF
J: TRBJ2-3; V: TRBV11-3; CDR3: CASSPDSGLASGTDTQYF
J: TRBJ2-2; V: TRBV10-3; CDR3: CAGGRGTGELFF
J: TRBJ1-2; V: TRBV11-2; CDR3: CASSPPGQGPLLF
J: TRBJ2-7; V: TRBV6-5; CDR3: CASSRTGSRTHEQYF